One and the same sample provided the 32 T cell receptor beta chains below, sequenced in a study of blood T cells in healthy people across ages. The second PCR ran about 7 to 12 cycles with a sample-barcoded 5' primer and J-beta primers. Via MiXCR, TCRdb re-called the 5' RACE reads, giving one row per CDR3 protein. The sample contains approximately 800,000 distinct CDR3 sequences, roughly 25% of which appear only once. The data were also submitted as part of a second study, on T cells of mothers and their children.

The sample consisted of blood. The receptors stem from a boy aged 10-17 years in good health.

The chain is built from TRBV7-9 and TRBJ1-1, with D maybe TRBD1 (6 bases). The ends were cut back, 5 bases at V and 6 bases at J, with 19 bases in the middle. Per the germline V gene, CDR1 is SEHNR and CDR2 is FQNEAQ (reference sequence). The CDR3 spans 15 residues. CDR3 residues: CASSPPGQSSSEAFF. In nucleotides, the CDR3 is TGTGCCAGCAGCCCACCCGGACAGTCATCGTCTGAAGCTTTCTTT.

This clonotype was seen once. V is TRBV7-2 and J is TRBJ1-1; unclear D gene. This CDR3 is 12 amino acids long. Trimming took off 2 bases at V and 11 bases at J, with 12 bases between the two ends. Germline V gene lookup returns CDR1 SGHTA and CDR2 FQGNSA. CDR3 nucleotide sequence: TGTGCCAGCAGCTTAACGGGCCGTTGGGCTTTCTTT. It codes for CASSLTGRWAFF.

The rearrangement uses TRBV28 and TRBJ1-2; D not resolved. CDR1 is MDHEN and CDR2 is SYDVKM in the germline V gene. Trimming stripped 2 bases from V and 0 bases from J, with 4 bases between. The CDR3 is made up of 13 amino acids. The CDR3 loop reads CASSLKANYGYTF. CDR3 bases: TGTGCCAGCAGTTTAAAGGCTAACTATGGCTACACCTTC.

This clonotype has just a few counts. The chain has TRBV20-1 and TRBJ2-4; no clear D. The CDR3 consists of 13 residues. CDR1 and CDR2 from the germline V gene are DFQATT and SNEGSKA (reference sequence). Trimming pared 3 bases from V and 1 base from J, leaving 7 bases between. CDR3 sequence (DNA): TGCAGTGCTAGTAGCAGGGCCAAAAACATTCAGTACTTC. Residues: CSASSRAKNIQYF.

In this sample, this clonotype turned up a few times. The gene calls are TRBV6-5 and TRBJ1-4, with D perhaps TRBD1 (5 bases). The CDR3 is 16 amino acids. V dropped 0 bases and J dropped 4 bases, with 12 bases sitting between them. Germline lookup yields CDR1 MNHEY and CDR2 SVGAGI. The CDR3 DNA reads TGTGCCAGCAGTTACTCGGGGGGGGGTGTTAATGAAAAACTGTTTTTT. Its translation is CASSYSGGGVNEKLFF.

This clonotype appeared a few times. This chain's CDR3 is CASLGLAASYEQYF. CDR3 sequence (DNA): TGTGCCAGCCTTGGGCTAGCGGCCTCCTACGAGCAGTACTTC. J is TRBJ2-7 and V is TRBV2; TRBD2 agrees at 7 bases. The CDR3 totals 14 residues. Losses at the gene ends were 8 bases for V and 0 bases for J; bases not matched to a gene: 7. The V gene's germline CDR1 is SNHLY and CDR2 FYNNEI. The variable domain in full, completed from reference TRBV2 and TRBJ2-7, reads EPEVTQTPSHQVTQMGQEVILRCVPISNHLYFYWYRQILGQKVEFLVSFYNNEISEKSEIFDDQFSVERPDGSNFTLKIRSTKLEDSAMYFCASLGLAASYEQYFGPGTRLTVT.

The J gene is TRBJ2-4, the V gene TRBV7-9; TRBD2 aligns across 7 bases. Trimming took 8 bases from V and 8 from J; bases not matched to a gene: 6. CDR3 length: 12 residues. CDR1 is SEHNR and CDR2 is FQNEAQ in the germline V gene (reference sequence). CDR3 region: CASRGGSDIQYF. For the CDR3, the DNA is TGTGCCAGCCGCGGCGGGAGCGACATTCAGTACTTC. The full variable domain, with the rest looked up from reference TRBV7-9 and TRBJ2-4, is DTGVSQNPRHKITKRGQNVTFRCDPISEHNRLYWYRQTLGQGPEFLTYFQNEAQLEKSRLLSDRFSAERPKGSFSTLEIQRTEQGDSAMYLCASRGGSDIQYFGAGTRLSVL.

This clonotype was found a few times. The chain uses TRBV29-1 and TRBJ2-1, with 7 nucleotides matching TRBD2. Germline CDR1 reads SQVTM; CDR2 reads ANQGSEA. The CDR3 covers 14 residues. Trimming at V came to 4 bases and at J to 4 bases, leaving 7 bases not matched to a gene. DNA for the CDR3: TGCAGCGTTGGACTAGCAGAATCGTACAATGAGCAGTTCTTC. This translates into CSVGLAESYNEQFF.

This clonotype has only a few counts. The CDR3 nucleotides read TGCAGTGCCTATCAACCGCGGTTCAATCAGCCCCAGCATTTT. The encoded protein is CSAYQPRFNQPQHF. The chain joins TRBV20-1 to TRBJ1-5, with D unclear. V dropped 6 bases and J dropped 3 bases, with 15 bases sitting between them. Germline CDR1 and CDR2: DFQATT and SNEGSKA (reference sequence). CDR3 length equals 14 residues.

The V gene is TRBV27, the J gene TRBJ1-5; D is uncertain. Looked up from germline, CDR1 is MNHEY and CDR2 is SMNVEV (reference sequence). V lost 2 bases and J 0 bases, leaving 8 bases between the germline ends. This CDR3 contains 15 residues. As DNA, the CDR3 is TGTGCCAGCAGTTTAAAAGGGAATAGCAATCAGCCCCAGCATTTT. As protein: CASSLKGNSNQPQHF.

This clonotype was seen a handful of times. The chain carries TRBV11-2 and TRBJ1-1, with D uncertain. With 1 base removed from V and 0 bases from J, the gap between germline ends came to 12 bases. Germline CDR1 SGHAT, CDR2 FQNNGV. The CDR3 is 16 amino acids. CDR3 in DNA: TGTGCCAGCAGCTTAGCCGTTAGTACCATGAACACTGAAGCTTTCTTT. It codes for CASSLAVSTMNTEAFF.

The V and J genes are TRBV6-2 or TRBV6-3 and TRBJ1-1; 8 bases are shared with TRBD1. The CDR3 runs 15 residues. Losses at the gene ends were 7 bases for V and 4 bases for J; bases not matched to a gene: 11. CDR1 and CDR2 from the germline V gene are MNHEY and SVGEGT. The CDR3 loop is CASNPGDRRITEAFF. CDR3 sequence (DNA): TGTGCCAGCAACCCCGGGGACAGGAGGATCACTGAAGCTTTCTTT.

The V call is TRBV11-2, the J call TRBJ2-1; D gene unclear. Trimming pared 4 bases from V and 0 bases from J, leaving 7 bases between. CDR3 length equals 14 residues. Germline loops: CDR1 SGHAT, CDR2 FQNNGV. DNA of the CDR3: TGTGCCAGCAGCTATGTGAGCTCCTACAATGAGCAGTTCTTC. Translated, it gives CASSYVSSYNEQFF.

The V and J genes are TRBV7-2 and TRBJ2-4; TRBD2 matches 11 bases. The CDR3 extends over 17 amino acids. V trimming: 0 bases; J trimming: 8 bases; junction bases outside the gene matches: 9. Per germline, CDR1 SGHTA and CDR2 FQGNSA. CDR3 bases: TGTGCCAGCAGCTTAGCGTGGGTAGCGGGAGGGCCGGACATTCAGTACTTC. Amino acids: CASSLAWVAGGPDIQYF.

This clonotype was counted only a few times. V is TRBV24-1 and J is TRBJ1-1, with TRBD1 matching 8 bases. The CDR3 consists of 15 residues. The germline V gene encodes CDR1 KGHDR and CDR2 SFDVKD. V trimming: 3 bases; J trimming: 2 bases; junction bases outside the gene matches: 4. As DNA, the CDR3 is TGTGCCACCAGTGATCCAGGACAGGGTAACACTGAAGCTTTCTTT. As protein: CATSDPGQGNTEAFF.

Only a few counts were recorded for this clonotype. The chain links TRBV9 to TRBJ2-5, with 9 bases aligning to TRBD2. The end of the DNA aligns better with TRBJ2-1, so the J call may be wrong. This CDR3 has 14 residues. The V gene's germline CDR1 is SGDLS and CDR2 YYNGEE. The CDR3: CASSVRGGDNEQFF. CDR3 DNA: TGTGCCAGCAGCGTGCGGGGGGGAGATAATGAGCAGTTCTTC.

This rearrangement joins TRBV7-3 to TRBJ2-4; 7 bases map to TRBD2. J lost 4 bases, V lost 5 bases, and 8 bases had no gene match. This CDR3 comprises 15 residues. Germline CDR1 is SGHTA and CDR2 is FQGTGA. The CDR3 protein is CASSPGGSGKNIQYF. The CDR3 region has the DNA TGTGCCAGCAGCCCGGGAGGTAGCGGTAAAAACATTCAGTACTTC.

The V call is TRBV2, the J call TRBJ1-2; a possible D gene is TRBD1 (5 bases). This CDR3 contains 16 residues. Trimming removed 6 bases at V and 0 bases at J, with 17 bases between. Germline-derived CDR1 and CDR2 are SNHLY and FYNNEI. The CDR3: CASSRAGGDPNYGYTF. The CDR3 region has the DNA TGTGCCAGCAGCCGAGCGGGAGGGGATCCTAACTATGGCTACACCTTC. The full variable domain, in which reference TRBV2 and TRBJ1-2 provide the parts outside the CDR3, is EPEVTQTPSHQVTQMGQEVILRCVPISNHLYFYWYRQILGQKVEFLVSFYNNEISEKSEIFDDQFSVERPDGSNFTLKIRSTKLEDSAMYFCASSRAGGDPNYGYTFGSGTRLTVV.

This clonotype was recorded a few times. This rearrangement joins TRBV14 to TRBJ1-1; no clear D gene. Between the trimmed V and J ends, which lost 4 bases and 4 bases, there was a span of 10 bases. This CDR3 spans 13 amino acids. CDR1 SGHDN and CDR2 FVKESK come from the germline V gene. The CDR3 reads CASSPILGTEAFF. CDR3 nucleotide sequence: TGTGCCAGCAGCCCTATCTTGGGCACTGAAGCTTTCTTT.

DNA of the CDR3: TGCGCCAGCAGCCAAGACGGGACCCCGAACACCGGGGAGCTGTTTTTT. Its translation: CASSQDGTPNTGELFF. The chain is built from TRBV4-3 and TRBJ2-2; tentatively, D is TRBD1 or TRBD2 (5 bases each). CDR1 is LGHNA, CDR2 YSLEER, per germline. This CDR3 contains 16 residues. V lost 0 bases to trimming and J lost 0 bases, with 8 bases between them.

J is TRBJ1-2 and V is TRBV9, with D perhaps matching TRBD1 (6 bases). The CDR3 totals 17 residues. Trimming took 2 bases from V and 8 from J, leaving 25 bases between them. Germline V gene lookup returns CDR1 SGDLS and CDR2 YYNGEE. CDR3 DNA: TGTGCCAGCAGCGTTTCACCTGTCAGGGGCGGGGTATTAGGCTACACCTTC. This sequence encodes CASSVSPVRGGVLGYTF.

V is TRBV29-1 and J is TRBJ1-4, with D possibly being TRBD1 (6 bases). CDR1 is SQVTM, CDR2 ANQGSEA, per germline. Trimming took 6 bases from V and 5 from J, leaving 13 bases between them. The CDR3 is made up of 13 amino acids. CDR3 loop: CSVRAGANEKLFF. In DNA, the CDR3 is TGCAGCGTCCGGGCAGGGGCGAATGAAAAACTGTTTTTT.

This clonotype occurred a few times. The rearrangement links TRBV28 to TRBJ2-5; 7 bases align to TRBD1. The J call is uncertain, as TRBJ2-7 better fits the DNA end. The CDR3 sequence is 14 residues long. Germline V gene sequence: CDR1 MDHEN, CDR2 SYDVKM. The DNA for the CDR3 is TGTGCCAGCAGTTTAAGGGGGCCCTCCTACGAGCAGTACTTC. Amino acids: CASSLRGPSYEQYF.

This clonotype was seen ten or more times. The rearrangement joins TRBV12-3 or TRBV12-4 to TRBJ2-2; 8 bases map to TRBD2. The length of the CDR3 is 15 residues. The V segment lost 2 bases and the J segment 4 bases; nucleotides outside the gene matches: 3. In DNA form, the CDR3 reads TGTGCCAGCAGTTTATCGGGAGGGCGCACCGGGGAGCTGTTTTTT. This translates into CASSLSGGRTGELFF.

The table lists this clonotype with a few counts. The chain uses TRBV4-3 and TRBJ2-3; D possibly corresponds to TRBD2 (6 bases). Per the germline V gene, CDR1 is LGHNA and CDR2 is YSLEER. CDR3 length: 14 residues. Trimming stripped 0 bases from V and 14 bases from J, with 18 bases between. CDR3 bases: TGCGCCAGCAGCCAAGATGGGTTAGCGGTCATTAGGTATTTT. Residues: CASSQDGLAVIRYF.

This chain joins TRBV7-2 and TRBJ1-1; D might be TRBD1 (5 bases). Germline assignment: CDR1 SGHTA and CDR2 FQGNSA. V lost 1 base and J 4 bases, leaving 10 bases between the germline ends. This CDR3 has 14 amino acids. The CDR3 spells CASSLDRWGTEAFF. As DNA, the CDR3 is TGTGCCAGCAGCTTAGACAGGTGGGGCACTGAAGCTTTCTTT.

The DNA of the CDR3 is TGCAGTGCTAGTCGGCGGCAGGGGTCCTACGAGCAGTACTTC. This encodes CSASRRQGSYEQYF. The J gene is TRBJ2-7, the V gene TRBV20-1; TRBD1 might be the D (6 bases). Germline-derived CDR1 and CDR2 are DFQATT and SNEGSKA (reference sequence). V lost 3 bases, J lost 1 base, and 13 bases lay in between. CDR3 length: 14 residues.

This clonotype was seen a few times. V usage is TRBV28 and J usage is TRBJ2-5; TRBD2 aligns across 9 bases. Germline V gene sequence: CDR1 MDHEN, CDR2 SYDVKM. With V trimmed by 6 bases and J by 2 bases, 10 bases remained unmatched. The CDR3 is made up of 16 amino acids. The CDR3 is CASSPRGLAGQETQYF. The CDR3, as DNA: TGTGCCAGCAGCCCGCGGGGTCTAGCGGGACAAGAGACCCAGTACTTC.

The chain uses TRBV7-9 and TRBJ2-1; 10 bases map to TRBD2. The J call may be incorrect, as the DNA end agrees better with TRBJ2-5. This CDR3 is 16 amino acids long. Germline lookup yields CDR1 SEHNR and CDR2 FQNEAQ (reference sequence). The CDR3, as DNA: TGTGCCAGCAGCTTAGTTGGGACTAGCGTTCCAGAGACCCAGTACTTC. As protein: CASSLVGTSVPETQYF.

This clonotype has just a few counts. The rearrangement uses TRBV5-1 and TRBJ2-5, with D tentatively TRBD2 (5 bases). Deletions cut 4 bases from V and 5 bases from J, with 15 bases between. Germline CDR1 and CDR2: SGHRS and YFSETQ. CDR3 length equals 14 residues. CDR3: CASSLFAGVETQYF. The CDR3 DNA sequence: TGCGCCAGCAGCCTCTTTGCCGGGGTGGAGACCCAGTACTTC.

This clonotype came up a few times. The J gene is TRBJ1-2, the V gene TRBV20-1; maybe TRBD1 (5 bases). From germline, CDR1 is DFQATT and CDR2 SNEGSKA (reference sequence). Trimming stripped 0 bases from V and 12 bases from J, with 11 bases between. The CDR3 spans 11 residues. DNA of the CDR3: TGCAGTGCTAGAGATGAGTGGGGGAACACCTTC. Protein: CSARDEWGNTF.

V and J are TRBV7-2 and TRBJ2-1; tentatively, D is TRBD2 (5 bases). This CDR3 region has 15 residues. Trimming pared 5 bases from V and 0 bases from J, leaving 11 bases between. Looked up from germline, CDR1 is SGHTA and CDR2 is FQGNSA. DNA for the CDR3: TGTGCCAGCAGCCCGGGATTTAGCTCCTACAATGAGCAGTTCTTC. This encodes CASSPGFSSYNEQFF.